This TCR beta chain was captured in a study of blood T cell repertoires in COVID-19. About the study: PBMCs, B-cell-depleted T cells, or T cells provided the cDNA or gDNA that made up the material.

Seattle enrolled patients during active infection and tracked them longitudinally. Only in-frame clones appear in the TCRdb table, and some are missing; sequencing was by immunoSEQ multiplex PCR. The table has 170,000 or so clones, roughly four fifths seen once. Trimming removed 2 bases from V and 6 bases from J; junction bases left unmatched: 0. Germline-derived CDR1 and CDR2 are GTSNPN and SVGIG (reference sequence). The CDR3 runs to 12 residues. The specimen was peripheral blood. This sequence was found in a woman in her seventies with COVID-19, enrolled during active disease. The J gene is TRBJ2-2, the V gene TRBV30, with 7 bases lining up with TRBD1. The CDR3 coding sequence is TGTGCCTGGAGTAGGGGGCCCGGGGAGCTGTTTTTT. This translates into CAWSRGPGELFF.